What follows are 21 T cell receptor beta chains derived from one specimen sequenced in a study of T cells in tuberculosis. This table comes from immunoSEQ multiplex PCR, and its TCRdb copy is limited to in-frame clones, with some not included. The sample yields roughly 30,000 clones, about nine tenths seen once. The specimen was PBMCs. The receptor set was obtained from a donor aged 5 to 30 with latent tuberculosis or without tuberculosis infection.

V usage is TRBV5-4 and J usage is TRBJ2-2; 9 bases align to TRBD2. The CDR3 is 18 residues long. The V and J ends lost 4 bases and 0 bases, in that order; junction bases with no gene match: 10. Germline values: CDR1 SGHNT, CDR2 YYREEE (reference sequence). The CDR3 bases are TGTGCCAGCAGCGACCCCCAAGCGGGGGGTGCGAACACCGGGGAGCTGTTTTTT. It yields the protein CASSDPQAGGANTGELFF.

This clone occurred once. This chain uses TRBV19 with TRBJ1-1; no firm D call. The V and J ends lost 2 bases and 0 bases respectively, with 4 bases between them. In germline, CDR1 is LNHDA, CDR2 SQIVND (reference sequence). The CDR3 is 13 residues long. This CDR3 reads CASSIRVNTEAFF. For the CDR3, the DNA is TGTGCCAGTAGTATACGGGTGAACACTGAAGCTTTCTTT.

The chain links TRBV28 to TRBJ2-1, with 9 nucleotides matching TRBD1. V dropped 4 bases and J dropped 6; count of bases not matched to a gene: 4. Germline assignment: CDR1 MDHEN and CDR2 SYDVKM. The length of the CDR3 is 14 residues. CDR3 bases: TGTGCCAGCAGTTCTACGACAGGGGGCAATGAGCAGTTCTTC. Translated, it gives CASSSTTGGNEQFF.

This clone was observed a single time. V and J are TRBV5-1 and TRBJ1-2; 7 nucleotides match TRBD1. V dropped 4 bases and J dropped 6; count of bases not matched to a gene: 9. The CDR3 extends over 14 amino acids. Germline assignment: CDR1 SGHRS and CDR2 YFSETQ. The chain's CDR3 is CASSPRTGGDGYTF. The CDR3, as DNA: TGCGCCAGCAGCCCCAGGACAGGAGGAGATGGCTACACCTTC.

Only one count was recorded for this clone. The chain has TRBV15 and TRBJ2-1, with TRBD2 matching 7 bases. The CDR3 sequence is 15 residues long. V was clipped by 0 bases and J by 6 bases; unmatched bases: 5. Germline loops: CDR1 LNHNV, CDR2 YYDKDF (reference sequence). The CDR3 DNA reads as TGTGCCACCAGCAGAGATGTGACTAGCCTCAATGAGCAGTTCTTC. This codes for CATSRDVTSLNEQFF.

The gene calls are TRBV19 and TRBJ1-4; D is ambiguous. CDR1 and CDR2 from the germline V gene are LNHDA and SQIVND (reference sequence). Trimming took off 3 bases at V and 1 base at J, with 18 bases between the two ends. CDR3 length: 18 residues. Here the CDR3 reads CASSIRWGGGKTNEKLFF. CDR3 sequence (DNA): TGTGCCAGTAGTATCCGCTGGGGAGGCGGCAAAACTAATGAAAAACTGTTTTTT.

The CDR3 nucleotides are TGTGCCAGCAGCTTGGCTAGCGGTGCCTACAATGAGCAGTTCTTC. Its translation: CASSLASGAYNEQFF. This chain links TRBV5-4 with TRBJ2-1, with 7 bases that match TRBD2. Losses at the gene ends were 0 bases for V and 2 bases for J; bases not matched to a gene: 2. The length of the CDR3 is 15 residues. The germline CDR1 and CDR2 sequences are SGHNT and YYREEE (reference sequence).

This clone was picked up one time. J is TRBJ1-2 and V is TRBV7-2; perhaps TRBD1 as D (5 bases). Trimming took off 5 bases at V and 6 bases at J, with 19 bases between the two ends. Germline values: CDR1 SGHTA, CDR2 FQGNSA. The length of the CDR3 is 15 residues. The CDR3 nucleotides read TGTGCCAGCAGCCTTACTTTGCAGGGATCTAATGGCTACACCTTC. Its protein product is CASSLTLQGSNGYTF.

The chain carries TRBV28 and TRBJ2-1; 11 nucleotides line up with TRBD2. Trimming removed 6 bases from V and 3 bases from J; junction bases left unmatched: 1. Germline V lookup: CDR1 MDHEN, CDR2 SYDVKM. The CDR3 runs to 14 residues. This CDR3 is CASRGTSGYNEQFF. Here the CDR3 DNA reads TGTGCCAGCAGAGGGACTAGCGGCTACAATGAGCAGTTCTTC.

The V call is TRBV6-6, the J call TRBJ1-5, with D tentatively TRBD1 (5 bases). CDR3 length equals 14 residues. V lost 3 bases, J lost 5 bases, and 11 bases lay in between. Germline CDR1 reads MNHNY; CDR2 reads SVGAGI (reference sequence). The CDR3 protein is CASSYSTGYQPQHF. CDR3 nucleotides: TGTGCCAGCAGTTATTCTACAGGATATCAGCCCCAGCATTTT.

Here the CDR3 reads CASSPGQGDYGYTF. CDR3 DNA: TGTGCCAGCAGTCCGGGACAGGGAGACTATGGCTACACCTTC. This chain uses TRBV28 with TRBJ1-2; 9 bases are shared with TRBD1. The CDR3 is made up of 14 amino acids. The germline V gene has CDR1 MDHEN and CDR2 SYDVKM. After removal of 5 bases from V and 3 bases from J, the junction contained 4 bases not matched to a gene.

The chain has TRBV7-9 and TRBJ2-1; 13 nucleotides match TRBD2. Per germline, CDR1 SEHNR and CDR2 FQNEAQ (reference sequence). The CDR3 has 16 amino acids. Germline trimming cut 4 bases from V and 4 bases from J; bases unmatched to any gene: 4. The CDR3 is CASSSRTSGGYNEQFF. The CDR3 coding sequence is TGTGCCAGCAGCTCCAGGACTAGCGGGGGATACAATGAGCAGTTCTTC.

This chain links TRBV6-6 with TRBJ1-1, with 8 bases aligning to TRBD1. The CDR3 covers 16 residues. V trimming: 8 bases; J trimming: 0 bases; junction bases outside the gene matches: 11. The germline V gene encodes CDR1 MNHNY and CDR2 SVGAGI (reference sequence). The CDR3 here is CASPPGQGSMNTEAFF. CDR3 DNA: TGTGCCAGCCCCCCTGGACAGGGTAGTATGAACACTGAAGCTTTCTTT.

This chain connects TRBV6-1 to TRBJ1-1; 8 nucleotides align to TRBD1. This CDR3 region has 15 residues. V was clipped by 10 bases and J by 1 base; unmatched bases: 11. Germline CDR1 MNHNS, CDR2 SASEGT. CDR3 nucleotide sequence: TGTGCCACGCGGACAGGGCTTAACGGGAACACTGAAGCTTTCTTT. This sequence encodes CATRTGLNGNTEAFF.

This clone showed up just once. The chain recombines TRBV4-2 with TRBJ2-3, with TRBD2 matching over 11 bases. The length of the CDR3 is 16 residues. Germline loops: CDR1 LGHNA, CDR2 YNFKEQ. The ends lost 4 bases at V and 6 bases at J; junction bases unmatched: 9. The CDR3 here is CASSLLLAGDLDTQYF. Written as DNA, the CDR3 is TGTGCCAGCAGCCTTTTACTAGCGGGAGATTTGGATACGCAGTATTTT.

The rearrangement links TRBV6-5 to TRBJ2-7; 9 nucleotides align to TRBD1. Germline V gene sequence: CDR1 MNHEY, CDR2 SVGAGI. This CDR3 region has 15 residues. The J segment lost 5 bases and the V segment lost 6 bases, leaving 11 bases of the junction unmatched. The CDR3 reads CASRSSRDRAHEQYF. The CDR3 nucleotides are TGTGCCAGCAGGTCATCCCGGGACAGGGCCCACGAGCAGTACTTC.

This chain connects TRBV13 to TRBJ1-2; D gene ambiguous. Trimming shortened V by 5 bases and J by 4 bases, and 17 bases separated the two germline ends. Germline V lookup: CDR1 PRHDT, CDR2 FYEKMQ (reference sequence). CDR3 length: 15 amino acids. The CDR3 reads CASSPRTGRSYGYTF. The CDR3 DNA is TGTGCCAGCAGCCCCAGAACGGGAAGGAGCTATGGCTACACCTTC.

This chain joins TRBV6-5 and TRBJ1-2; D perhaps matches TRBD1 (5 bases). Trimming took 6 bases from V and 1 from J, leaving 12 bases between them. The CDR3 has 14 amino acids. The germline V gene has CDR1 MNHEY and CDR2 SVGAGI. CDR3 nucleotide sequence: TGTGCCAGCAGCCCCCTCGGGGGTAACTATGGCTACACCTTC. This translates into CASSPLGGNYGYTF.

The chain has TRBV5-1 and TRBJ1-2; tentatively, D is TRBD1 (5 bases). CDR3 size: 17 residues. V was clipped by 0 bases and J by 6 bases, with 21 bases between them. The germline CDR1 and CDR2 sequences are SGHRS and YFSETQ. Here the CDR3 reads CASSLGQGKPSAHGYTF. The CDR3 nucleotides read TGCGCCAGCAGCTTGGGGCAGGGCAAACCCTCGGCCCATGGCTACACCTTC.

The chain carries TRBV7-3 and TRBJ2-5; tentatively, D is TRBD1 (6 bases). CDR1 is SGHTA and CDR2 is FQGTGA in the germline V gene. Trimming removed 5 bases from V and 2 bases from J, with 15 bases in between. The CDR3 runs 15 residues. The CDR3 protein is CASSLRGTPQETQYF. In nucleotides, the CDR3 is TGTGCCAGCAGCCTACGTGGGACACCGCAAGAGACCCAGTACTTC.

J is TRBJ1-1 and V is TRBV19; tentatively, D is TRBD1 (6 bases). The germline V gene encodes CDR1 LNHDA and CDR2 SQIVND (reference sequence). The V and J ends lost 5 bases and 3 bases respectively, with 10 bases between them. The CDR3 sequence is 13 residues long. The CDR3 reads CASSQHRDTEAFF. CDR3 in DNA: TGTGCCAGTAGTCAACACAGGGACACTGAAGCTTTCTTT.